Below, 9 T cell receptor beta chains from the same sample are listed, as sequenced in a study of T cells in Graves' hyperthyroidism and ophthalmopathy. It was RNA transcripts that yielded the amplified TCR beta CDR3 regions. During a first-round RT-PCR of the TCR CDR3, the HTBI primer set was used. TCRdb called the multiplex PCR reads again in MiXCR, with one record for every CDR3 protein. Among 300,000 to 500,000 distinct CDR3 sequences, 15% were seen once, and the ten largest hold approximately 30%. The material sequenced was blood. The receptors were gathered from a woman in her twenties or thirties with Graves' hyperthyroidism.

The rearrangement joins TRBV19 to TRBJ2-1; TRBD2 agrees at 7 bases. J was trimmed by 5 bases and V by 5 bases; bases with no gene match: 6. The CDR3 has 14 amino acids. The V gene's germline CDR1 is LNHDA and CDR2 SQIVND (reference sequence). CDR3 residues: CASSVLADHNEQFF. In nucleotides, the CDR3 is TGTGCCAGTAGTGTGCTAGCGGATCACAATGAGCAGTTCTTC.

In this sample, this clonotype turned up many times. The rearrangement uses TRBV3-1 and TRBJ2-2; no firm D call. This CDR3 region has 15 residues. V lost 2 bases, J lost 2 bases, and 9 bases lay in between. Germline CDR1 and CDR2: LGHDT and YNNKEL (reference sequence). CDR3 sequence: CASSQKQLNTGELFF. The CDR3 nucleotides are TGTGCCAGCAGCCAAAAACAGCTTAACACCGGGGAGCTGTTTTTT.

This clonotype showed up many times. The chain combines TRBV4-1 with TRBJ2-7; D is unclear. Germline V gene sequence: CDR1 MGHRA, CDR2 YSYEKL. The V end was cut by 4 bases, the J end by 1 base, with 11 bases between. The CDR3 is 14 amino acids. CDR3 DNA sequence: TGCGCCAGCAGCCCGGAAATTAGTTCCTACGAGCAGTACTTC. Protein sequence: CASSPEISSYEQYF.

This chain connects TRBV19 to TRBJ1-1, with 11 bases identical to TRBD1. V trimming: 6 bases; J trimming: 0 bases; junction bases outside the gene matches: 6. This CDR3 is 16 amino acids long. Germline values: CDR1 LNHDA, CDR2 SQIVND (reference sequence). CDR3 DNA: TGTGCCAGTAGCCTTGGGACAGGGGGTCTGAACACTGAAGCTTTCTTT. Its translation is CASSLGTGGLNTEAFF.

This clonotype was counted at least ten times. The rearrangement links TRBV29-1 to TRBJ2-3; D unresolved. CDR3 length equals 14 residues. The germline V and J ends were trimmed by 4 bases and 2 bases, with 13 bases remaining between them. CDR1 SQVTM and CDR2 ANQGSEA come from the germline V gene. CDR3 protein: CSVGTDPPTDTQYF. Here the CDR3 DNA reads TGCAGCGTTGGGACCGATCCCCCCACAGATACGCAGTATTTT.

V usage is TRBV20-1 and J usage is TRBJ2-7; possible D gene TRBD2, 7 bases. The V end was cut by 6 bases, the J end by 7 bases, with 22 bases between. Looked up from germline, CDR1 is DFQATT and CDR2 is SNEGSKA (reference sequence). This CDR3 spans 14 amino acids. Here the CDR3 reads CSASPGGHGREQYF. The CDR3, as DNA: TGCAGTGCGAGTCCCGGGGGGCATGGGCGGGAGCAGTACTTC.

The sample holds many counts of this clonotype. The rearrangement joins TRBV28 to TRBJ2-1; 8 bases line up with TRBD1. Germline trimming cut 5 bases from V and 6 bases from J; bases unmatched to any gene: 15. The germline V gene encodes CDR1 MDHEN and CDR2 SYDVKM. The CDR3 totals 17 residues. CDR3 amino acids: CASSITPGGAAANEQFF. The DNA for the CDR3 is TGTGCCAGCAGTATAACCCCAGGGGGCGCCGCGGCCAATGAGCAGTTCTTC.

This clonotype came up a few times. The CDR3 bases are TGTGCCAGCCGCCCCACTAGAGAAGAGACCCAGTACTTC. This codes for CASRPTREETQYF. The chain has TRBV3-1 and TRBJ2-5; TRBD2 might be the D (5 bases). The CDR3 runs 13 residues. Trimming shortened V by 8 bases and J by 3 bases, and 13 bases separated the two germline ends. Per the germline V gene, CDR1 is LGHDT and CDR2 is YNNKEL (reference sequence).

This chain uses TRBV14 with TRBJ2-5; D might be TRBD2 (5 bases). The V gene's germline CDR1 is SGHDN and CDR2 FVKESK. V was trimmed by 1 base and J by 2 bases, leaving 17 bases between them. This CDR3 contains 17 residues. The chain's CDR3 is CASSQVFGIVNQETQYF. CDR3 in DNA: TGTGCCAGCAGCCAAGTCTTCGGGATAGTTAATCAAGAGACCCAGTACTTC.